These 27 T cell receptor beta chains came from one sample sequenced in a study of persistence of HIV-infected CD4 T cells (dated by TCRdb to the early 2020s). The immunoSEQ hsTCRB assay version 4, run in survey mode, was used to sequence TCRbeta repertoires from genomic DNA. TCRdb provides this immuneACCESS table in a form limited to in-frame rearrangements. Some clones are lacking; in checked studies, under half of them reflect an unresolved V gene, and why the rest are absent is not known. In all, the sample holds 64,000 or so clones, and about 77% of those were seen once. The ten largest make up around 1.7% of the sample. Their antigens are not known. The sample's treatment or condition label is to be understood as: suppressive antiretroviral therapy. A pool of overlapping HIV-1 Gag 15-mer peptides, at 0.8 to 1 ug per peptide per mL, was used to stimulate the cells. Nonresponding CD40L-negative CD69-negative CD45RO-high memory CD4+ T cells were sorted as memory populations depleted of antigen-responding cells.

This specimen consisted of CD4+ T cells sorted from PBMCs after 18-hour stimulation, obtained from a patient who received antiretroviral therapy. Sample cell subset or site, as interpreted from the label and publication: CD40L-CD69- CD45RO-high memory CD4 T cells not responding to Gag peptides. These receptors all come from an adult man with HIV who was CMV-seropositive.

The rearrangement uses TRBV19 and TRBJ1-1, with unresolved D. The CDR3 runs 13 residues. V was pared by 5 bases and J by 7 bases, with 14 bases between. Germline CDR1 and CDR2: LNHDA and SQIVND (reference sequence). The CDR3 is CASSSQQYFEAFF. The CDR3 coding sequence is TGTGCCAGTAGTTCCCAACAGTACTTTGAAGCTTTCTTT.

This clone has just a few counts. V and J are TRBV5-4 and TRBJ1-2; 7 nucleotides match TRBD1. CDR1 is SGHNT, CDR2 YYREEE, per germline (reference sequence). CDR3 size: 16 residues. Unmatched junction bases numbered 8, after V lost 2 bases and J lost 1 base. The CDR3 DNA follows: TGTGCCAGCAGCTTCGGGGGGGACAGTGGTAACTATGGCTACACCTTC. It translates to CASSFGGDSGNYGYTF.

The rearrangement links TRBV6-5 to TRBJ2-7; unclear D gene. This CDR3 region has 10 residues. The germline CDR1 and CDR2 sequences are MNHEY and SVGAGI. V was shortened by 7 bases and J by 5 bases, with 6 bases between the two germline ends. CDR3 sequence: CASNKNEQYF. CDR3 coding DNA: TGTGCCAGCAATAAGAACGAGCAGTACTTC.

CDR3 region: CASRPLRGEGTEAFF. CDR3 nucleotides: TGTGCCAGCCGTCCCTTGCGCGGGGAGGGCACTGAAGCTTTCTTT. The chain is built from TRBV6-5 and TRBJ1-1; no clear D. Germline V lookup: CDR1 MNHEY, CDR2 SVGAGI. The ends were cut back, 8 bases at V and 4 bases at J, with 20 bases in the middle. The CDR3 is made up of 15 amino acids.

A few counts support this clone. DNA for the CDR3: TGCGCCAGCAGCTTGCTCCCGAGGGAGGCCAATGGCACTGAAGCTTTCTTT. Its protein is CASSLLPREANGTEAFF. This chain joins TRBV5-1 and TRBJ1-1; no clear D gene. Germline CDR1 is SGHRS and CDR2 is YFSETQ. V lost 1 base, J lost 4 bases, and 20 bases lay in between. The CDR3 runs to 17 residues. The complete variable domain, with remaining parts taken from reference TRBV5-1 and TRBJ1-1, reads KAGVTQTPRYLIKTRGQQVTLSCSPISGHRSVSWYQQTPGQGLQFLFEYFSETQRNKGNFPGRFSGRQFSNSRSEMNVSTLELGDSALYLCASSLLPREANGTEAFFGQGTRLTVV.

Here the CDR3 DNA reads TGTGCCAGCATGGGTCGCTATGGCTACACCTTC. This sequence encodes CASMGRYGYTF. The chain combines TRBV27 with TRBJ1-2; D call uncertain. V lost 7 bases and J 4 bases, leaving 7 bases between the germline ends. The CDR3 is made up of 11 amino acids. Germline values: CDR1 MNHEY, CDR2 SMNVEV (reference sequence).

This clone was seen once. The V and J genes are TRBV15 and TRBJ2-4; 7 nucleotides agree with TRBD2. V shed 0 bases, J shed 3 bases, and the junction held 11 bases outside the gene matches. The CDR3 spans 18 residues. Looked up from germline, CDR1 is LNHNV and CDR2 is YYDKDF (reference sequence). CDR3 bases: TGTGCCACCAGCAGAGATCGGCCGGGCGGGGGAAGCAAAAACATTCAGTACTTC. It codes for CATSRDRPGGGSKNIQYF.

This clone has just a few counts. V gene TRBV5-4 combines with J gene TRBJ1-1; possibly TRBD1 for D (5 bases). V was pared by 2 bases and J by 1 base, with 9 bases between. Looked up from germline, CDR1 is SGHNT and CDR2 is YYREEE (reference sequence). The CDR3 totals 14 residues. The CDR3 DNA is TGTGCCAGCAGCTTATACGGACAGAACACTGAAGCTTTCTTT. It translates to CASSLYGQNTEAFF.

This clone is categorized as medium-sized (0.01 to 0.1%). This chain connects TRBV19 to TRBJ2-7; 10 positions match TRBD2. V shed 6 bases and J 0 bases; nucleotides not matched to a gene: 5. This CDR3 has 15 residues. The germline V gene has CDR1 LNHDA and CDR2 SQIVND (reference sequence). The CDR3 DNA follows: TGTGCCAGTAGGGCTAGCGGGGGCAGCTCCTACGAGCAGTACTTC. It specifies CASRASGGSSYEQYF.

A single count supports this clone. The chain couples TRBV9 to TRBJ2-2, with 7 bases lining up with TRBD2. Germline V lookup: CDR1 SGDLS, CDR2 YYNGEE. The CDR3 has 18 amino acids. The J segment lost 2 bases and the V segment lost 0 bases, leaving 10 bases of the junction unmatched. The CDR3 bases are TGTGCCAGCAGCGTAGGGCCCTCACTAGCGTTAAACACCGGGGAGCTGTTTTTT. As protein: CASSVGPSLALNTGELFF. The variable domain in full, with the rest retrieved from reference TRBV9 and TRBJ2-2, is DSGVTQTPKHLITATGQRVTLRCSPRSGDLSVYWYQQSLDQGLQFLIQYYNGEERAKGNILERFSAQQFPDLHSELNLSSLELGDSALYFCASSVGPSLALNTGELFFGEGSRLTVL.

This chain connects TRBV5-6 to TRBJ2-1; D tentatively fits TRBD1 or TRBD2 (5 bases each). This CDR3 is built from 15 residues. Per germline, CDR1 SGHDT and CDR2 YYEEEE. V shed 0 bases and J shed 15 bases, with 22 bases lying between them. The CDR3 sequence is CASSLEEAGRNRPFF. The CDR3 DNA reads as TGTGCCAGCAGCTTGGAGGAGGCAGGGCGGAATCGACCGTTCTTC.

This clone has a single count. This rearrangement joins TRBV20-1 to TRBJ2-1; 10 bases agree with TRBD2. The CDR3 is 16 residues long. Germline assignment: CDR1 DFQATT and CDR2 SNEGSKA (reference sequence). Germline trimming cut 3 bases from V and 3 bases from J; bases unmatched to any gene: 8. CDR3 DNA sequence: TGCAGTGCTAGTTCGGCTAGCGGGGGCCTCTACAATGAGCAGTTCTTC. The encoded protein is CSASSASGGLYNEQFF.

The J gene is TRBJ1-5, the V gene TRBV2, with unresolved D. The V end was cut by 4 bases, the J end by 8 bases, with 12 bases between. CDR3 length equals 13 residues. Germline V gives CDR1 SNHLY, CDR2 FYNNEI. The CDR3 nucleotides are TGTGCCAGCAGTGCCGGGAACTTCAAGCCCCAGCATTTT. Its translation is CASSAGNFKPQHF.

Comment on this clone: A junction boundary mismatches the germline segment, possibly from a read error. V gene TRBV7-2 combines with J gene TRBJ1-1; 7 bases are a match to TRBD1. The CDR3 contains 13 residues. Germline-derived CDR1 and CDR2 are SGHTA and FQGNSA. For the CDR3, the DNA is TGTGCCAGCAGCCTACCCCCGGGACAGCTCGTAAACTTT. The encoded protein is CASSLPPGQLVNF.

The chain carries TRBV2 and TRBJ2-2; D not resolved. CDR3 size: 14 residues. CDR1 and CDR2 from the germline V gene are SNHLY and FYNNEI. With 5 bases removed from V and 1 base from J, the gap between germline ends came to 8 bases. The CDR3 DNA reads TGTGCCAGCAGTACACGACAGAACACCGGGGAGCTGTTTTTT. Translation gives CASSTRQNTGELFF.

CDR3 DNA sequence: TGCAGTGCTCCTTGGGCCAACGTCCTGACTTTC. This translates into CSAPWANVLTF. V and J are TRBV20-1 and TRBJ2-6; no reliable D call. Trimming took off 5 bases at V and 5 bases at J, with 4 bases between the two ends. The length of the CDR3 is 11 residues. Germline CDR1 is DFQATT and CDR2 is SNEGSKA (reference sequence).

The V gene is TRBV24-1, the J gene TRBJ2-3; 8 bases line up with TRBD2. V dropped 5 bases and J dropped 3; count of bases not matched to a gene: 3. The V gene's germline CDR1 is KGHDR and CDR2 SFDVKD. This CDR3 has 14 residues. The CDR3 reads CATSVTGGTDTQYF. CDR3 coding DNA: TGTGCCACCAGTGTAACGGGGGGGACAGATACGCAGTATTTT.

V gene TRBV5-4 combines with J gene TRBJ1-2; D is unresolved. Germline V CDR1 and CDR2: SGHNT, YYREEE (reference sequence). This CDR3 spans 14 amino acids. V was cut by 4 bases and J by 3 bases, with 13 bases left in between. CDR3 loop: CASSLRTGDYGYTF. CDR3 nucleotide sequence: TGTGCCAGCAGCCTCCGGACGGGAGACTATGGCTACACCTTC.

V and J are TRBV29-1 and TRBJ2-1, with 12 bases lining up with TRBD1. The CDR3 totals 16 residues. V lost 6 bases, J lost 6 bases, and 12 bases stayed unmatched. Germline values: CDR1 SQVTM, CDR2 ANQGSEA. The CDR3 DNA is TGCAGCGTCACCCGGACGGGACAGGGGGCGGGCAATGAGCAGTTCTTC. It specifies CSVTRTGQGAGNEQFF.

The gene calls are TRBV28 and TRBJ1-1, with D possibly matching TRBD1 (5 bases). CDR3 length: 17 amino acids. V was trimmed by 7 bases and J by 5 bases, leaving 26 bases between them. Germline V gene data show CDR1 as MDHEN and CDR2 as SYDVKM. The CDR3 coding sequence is TGTGCCAGCACCACTATAGGGAGAAACTGGGGGGGGACTGAAGCTTTCTTT. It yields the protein CASTTIGRNWGGTEAFF.

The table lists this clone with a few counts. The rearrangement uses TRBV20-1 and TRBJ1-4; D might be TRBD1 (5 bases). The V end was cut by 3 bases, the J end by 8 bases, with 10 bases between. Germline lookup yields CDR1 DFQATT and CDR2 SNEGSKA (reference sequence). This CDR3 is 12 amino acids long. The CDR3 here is CSASGDGEKLFF. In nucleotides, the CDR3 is TGCAGTGCTAGTGGGGACGGAGAAAAACTGTTTTTT.

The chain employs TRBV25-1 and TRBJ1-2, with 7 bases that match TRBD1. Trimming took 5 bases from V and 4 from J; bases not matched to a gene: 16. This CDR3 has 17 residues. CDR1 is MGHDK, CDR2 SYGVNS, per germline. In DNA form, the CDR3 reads TGTGCCAGCAGTCCGCCCCCCGGGGCAGGGGGGATCTATGGCTACACCTTC. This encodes CASSPPPGAGGIYGYTF.

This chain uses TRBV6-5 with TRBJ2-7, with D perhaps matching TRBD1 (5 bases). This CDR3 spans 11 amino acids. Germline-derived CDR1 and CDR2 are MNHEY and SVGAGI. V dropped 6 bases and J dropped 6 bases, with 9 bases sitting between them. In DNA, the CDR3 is TGTGCCAGCAGCTTCAGGGTCGAGCAGTACTTC. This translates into CASSFRVEQYF.

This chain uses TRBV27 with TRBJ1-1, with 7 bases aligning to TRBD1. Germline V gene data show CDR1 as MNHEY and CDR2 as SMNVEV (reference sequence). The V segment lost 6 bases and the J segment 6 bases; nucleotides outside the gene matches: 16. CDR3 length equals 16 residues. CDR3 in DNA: TGTGCCAGCAGCCACCAGGGTGTACAGGGGAGGCCTGAAGCTTTCTTT. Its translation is CASSHQGVQGRPEAFF.

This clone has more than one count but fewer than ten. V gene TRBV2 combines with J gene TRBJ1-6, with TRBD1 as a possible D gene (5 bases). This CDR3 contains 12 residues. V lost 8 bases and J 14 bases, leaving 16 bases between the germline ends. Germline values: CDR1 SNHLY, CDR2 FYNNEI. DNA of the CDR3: TGTGCCAGCTCTACGGGCAGGGCGGCCCTCCACTTT. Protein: CASSTGRAALHF.

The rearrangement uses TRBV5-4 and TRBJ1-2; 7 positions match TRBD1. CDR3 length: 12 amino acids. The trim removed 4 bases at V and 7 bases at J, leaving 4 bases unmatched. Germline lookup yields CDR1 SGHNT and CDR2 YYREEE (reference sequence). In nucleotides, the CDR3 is TGTGCCAGCAGCGACAGGGAGGGTGGCTACACCTTC. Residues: CASSDREGGYTF.

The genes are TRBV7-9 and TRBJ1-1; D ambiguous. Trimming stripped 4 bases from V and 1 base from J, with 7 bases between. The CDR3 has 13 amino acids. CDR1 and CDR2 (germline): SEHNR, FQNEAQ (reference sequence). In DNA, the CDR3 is TGTGCCAGCAGCTCAACCGGGAACACTGAAGCTTTCTTT. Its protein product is CASSSTGNTEAFF.